One sample yielded the 21 T cell receptor beta chains listed below, sequenced in a study of blood T cells in healthy people across ages. Next came a second PCR, run for about 6 to 11 cycles, which used a sample-barcoded 5' primer along with a J-beta primer mix. TCRdb processed the 5' RACE reads anew with MiXCR; each CDR3 protein has one entry. The sample holds roughly 2 million distinct CDR3 sequences, about 49% seen once. Sequenced: blood. These receptors were obtained from a woman aged 40 to 50 in good health.

DNA of the CDR3: TGCAGCGTTGTTCGGACAGGGGGCACAGATACGCAGTATTTT. Its translation is CSVVRTGGTDTQYF. This chain connects TRBV29-1 to TRBJ2-3; 9 positions agree with TRBD1. V shed 4 bases and J 1 base; nucleotides not matched to a gene: 3. Germline CDR1 and CDR2: SQVTM and ANQGSEA. There are 14 residues in the CDR3.

The chain carries TRBV2 and TRBJ2-1; possible D gene TRBD1, 5 bases. Germline V gene sequence: CDR1 SNHLY, CDR2 FYNNEI. The V end was cut by 11 bases, the J end by 4 bases, with 15 bases between. There are 13 residues in the CDR3. The CDR3 region has the DNA TGTGCCTCAGAGCAGGGTCAGTACAATGAGCAGTTCTTC. Its translation: CASEQGQYNEQFF.

The chain carries TRBV2 and TRBJ2-7; 8 bases align to TRBD1. After removal of 4 bases from V and 1 base from J, the junction contained 9 bases not matched to a gene. Germline V gene sequence: CDR1 SNHLY, CDR2 FYNNEI. This CDR3 is 16 amino acids long. CDR3: CASSGTPGQASYEQYF. The DNA for the CDR3 is TGTGCCAGCAGTGGAACCCCGGGACAGGCGTCCTACGAGCAGTACTTC.

The sample holds a few counts of this clonotype. The chain couples TRBV7-2 to TRBJ2-7, with D perhaps TRBD1 (5 bases). CDR1 is SGHTA, CDR2 FQGNSA, per germline. V was clipped by 4 bases and J by 3 bases, with 13 bases between them. CDR3 size: 14 residues. The CDR3 is CASSSAGIGYEQYF. CDR3 bases: TGTGCCAGCAGCTCCGCAGGGATCGGCTACGAGCAGTACTTC.

This rearrangement joins TRBV7-9 to TRBJ2-3; 7 bases fit TRBD2. CDR3 length: 17 amino acids. CDR1 and CDR2 (germline): SEHNR, FQNEAQ (reference sequence). V was clipped by 0 bases and J by 6 bases; unmatched bases: 12. CDR3 in amino acids: CASSLATLSGEADTQYF. The CDR3 coding sequence is TGTGCCAGCAGCTTAGCCACTTTGAGCGGGGAGGCCGATACGCAGTATTTT.

The rearrangement links TRBV7-2 to TRBJ1-5; TRBD1 aligns across 10 bases. The CDR3 spans 15 residues. Germline values: CDR1 SGHTA, CDR2 FQGNSA. The trim removed 1 base at V and 6 bases at J, leaving 3 bases unmatched. CDR3 sequence: CASSLGTGGSQPQHF. For the CDR3, the DNA is TGTGCCAGCAGCTTAGGGACAGGGGGGAGTCAGCCCCAGCATTTT.

This clonotype was seen a few times. The chain joins TRBV4-3 to TRBJ2-3, with 7 bases lining up with TRBD1. CDR1 and CDR2 from the germline V gene are LGHNA and YSLEER. This CDR3 region has 17 residues. V gave up 0 bases and J gave up 2 bases; unmatched junction bases: 8. CDR3 bases: TGCGCCAGCAGCCAAGATGTTGGGACAGACCTCACAGATACGCAGTATTTT. This gives the protein CASSQDVGTDLTDTQYF.

The V and J genes are TRBV15 and TRBJ2-3; 9 nucleotides align to TRBD2. V shed 0 bases, J shed 5 bases, and the junction held 9 bases outside the gene matches. Germline CDR1 is LNHNV and CDR2 is YYDKDF (reference sequence). CDR3 size: 17 residues. The CDR3 loop is CATSRDPAGGLLDTQYF. The CDR3 DNA sequence: TGTGCCACCAGCAGAGATCCGGCGGGGGGGCTTTTAGATACGCAGTATTTT.

This clonotype was picked up a small number of times. The junction departs from germline at one end; a sequencing error may be responsible. This sequence joins TRBV29-1 and TRBJ2-3; D call uncertain. Germline CDR1 SQVTM, CDR2 ANQGSEA. The CDR3 covers 13 residues. The chain's CDR3 is CSVEVLVLDTQYF. The DNA for the CDR3 is TGCAGCGTAGAAGTTTTAGTGTTGGATACGCAGTATTTT.

V is TRBV7-8 and J is TRBJ1-1, with 8 nucleotides matching TRBD1. Unmatched junction bases numbered 4, after V lost 5 bases and J lost 5 bases. Germline V CDR1 and CDR2: SGHVS, FQNEAQ. CDR3 length equals 13 residues. CDR3 bases: TGTGCCAGCAGCGGACAGGGTAAAACTGAAGCTTTCTTT. It is translated as CASSGQGKTEAFF.

The chain has TRBV7-2 and TRBJ2-3; 12 nucleotides match TRBD1. The V gene end was trimmed by 4 bases and the J gene end by 6 bases; junction bases not matched to a gene: 14. Germline CDR1 is SGHTA and CDR2 is FQGNSA. The CDR3 loop spans 18 amino acids. In DNA, the CDR3 is TGTGCCAGCAGCTCCCCGTGGGACAGGGGGCGCATCTCTGATACGCAGTATTTT. This codes for CASSSPWDRGRISDTQYF.

Remarks on this clonotype: A read error may account for a junction end that differs from germline. The V call is TRBV20-1, the J call TRBJ1-5; D uncertain. Germline V CDR1 and CDR2: DFQATT, SNEGSKA (reference sequence). This CDR3 region has 15 residues. The chain's CDR3 is CSAGGLSSGKQPQHF. Written as DNA, the CDR3 is TGCAGTGCTGGCGGTCTCTCATCCGGCAAGCAGCCCCAGCATTTT.

The V and J genes are TRBV14 and TRBJ2-2, with TRBD1 as a possible D gene (6 bases). The germline V gene has CDR1 SGHDN and CDR2 FVKESK. The CDR3 extends over 16 amino acids. With 1 base removed from V and 4 bases from J, the gap between germline ends came to 13 bases. CDR3 protein: CASSQVQGLGTGELFF. The CDR3 DNA sequence: TGTGCCAGCAGCCAAGTCCAGGGGCTAGGCACCGGGGAGCTGTTTTTT.

The rearrangement uses TRBV20-1 and TRBJ2-1, with D possibly matching TRBD2 (5 bases). The V gene lost 0 bases and the J gene lost 9 bases, with 18 bases spanning the gap. The germline V gene has CDR1 DFQATT and CDR2 SNEGSKA (reference sequence). CDR3 length: 15 residues. In DNA, the CDR3 is TGCAGTGCTAGAGATGGTTGGGAAGTGGGGAGTGAGCAGTTCTTC. Protein: CSARDGWEVGSEQFF.

This clonotype was seen a few times. V usage is TRBV4-3 and J usage is TRBJ1-2; tentative D call: TRBD1 (6 bases). CDR3 length: 14 amino acids. Trimming stripped 1 base from V and 5 bases from J, with 11 bases between. CDR1 is LGHNA, CDR2 YSLEER, per germline. The CDR3 protein is CASSQARGTYGYTF. CDR3 DNA: TGCGCCAGCAGCCAAGCCAGGGGTACTTATGGCTACACCTTC.

This clonotype was picked up a small number of times. This rearrangement joins TRBV29-1 to TRBJ2-1, with unresolved D. The germline gives CDR1 SQVTM, CDR2 ANQGSEA. This CDR3 comprises 14 residues. V was pared by 6 bases and J by 5 bases, with 17 bases between. CDR3 sequence (DNA): TGCAGCGTCAACCCTAATCTCTCACACAATGAGCAGTTCTTC. Encoded protein: CSVNPNLSHNEQFF.

The chain couples TRBV4-1 to TRBJ2-6; D may correspond to TRBD1 or TRBD2 (5 bases each). Germline assignment: CDR1 MGHRA and CDR2 YSYEKL. V shed 1 base and J shed 5 bases, with 9 bases lying between them. The CDR3 extends over 15 amino acids. CDR3 DNA sequence: TGCGCCAGCAGCCAAGCGGGGCAGAGGGCCAACGTCCTGACTTTC. Translated: CASSQAGQRANVLTF.

This clonotype was observed once. The J gene is TRBJ2-6, the V gene TRBV28; D gene uncertain. V was cut by 6 bases and J by 0 bases, with 9 bases left in between. CDR1 is MDHEN, CDR2 SYDVKM, per germline. This CDR3 contains 15 residues. CDR3 region: CASRKQDSGANVLTF. The DNA for the CDR3 is TGTGCCAGCAGGAAGCAGGACTCTGGGGCCAACGTCCTGACTTTC.

This clonotype was recorded once. The genes are TRBV6-1 and TRBJ2-5; no clear D gene. Germline assignment: CDR1 MNHNS and CDR2 SASEGT. V lost 7 bases, J lost 11 bases, and 14 bases lay in between. The CDR3 contains 11 residues. In DNA, the CDR3 is TGTGCCAGCAACATCAACAATGAGCAGTACTTC. Translation gives CASNINNEQYF.

The V gene is TRBV12-3 or TRBV12-4, the J gene TRBJ2-1, with TRBD2 matching over 9 bases. The V gene end was trimmed by 5 bases and the J gene end by 4 bases; junction bases not matched to a gene: 9. The CDR3 runs 16 residues. Here the CDR3 DNA reads TGTGCCAGCAGTGTCCAAGGCGGGGGGGCGTACAATGAGCAGTTCTTC. Its protein product is CASSVQGGGAYNEQFF.

The chain employs TRBV4-3 and TRBJ2-7, with 7 bases lining up with TRBD1. This CDR3 comprises 14 residues. V was clipped by 4 bases and J by 4 bases; unmatched bases: 7. Germline lookup yields CDR1 LGHNA and CDR2 YSLEER. Here the CDR3 reads CASSRPDRVYEQYF. CDR3 coding DNA: TGCGCCAGCAGCCGTCCCGACAGGGTATACGAGCAGTACTTC.